The 25 T cell receptor beta chains listed next were all sequenced from one sample in a study of cytomegalovirus exposure and HLA in healthy donors. The PCR made use of 60 Vbeta and 13 Jbeta primers. Assay: immunoSEQ multiplex PCR; the TCRdb copy retains only in-frame clones and omits some. The sample lists approximately 220,000 clones; nearly 80% were seen once. The sample comprised PBMCs. These receptors all come from a man aged 18 to 29 in good health and CMV-seronegative.

This sequence joins TRBV7-3 and TRBJ1-1; 8 nucleotides match TRBD1. Germline V lookup: CDR1 SGHTA, CDR2 FQGTGA. The junction had 12 bases not matched to a gene; V was cut back by 5 bases and J by 1 base. The CDR3 is 17 residues long. The CDR3, as DNA: TGTGCCAGCAGCCCCCAGGGACAGGCCGGACCGAACACTGAAGCTTTCTTT. Its translation: CASSPQGQAGPNTEAFF.

This chain links TRBV6-1 with TRBJ1-3; D gene unclear. Germline assignment: CDR1 MNHNS and CDR2 SASEGT. This CDR3 spans 15 amino acids. Trimming stripped 7 bases from V and 10 bases from J, with 23 bases between. The CDR3 DNA is TGTGCCAGCAATAACGGGGAGGGATCCCAAGGGACCATATATTTT. Amino acid sequence: CASNNGEGSQGTIYF.

The chain combines TRBV28 with TRBJ2-7, with 7 bases aligning to TRBD2. The CDR3 loop spans 14 amino acids. Germline V gene data show CDR1 as MDHEN and CDR2 as SYDVKM. Trimming at V came to 6 bases and at J to 4 bases, leaving 9 bases not matched to a gene. CDR3 in DNA: TGTGCCAGCAGCGGGGGGTCCCTAGGGTACGAGCAGTACTTC. This translates into CASSGGSLGYEQYF.

This clone has more than one count but fewer than ten. V and J are TRBV7-2 and TRBJ2-7; TRBD2 might be the D (7 bases). V was shortened by 4 bases and J by 0 bases, with 22 bases between the two germline ends. The CDR3 spans 18 residues. Germline assignment: CDR1 SGHTA and CDR2 FQGNSA. The CDR3 DNA follows: TGTGCCAGCAGCTCATTTGGGTCGGGGGGCGCCAGCTCCTACGAGCAGTACTTC. Translated, it gives CASSSFGSGGASSYEQYF. Together with reference TRBV7-2 and TRBJ2-7, the CDR3 gives the full variable domain: GAGVSQSPSNKVTEKGKDVELRCDPISGHTALYWYRQSLGQGLEFLIYFQGNSAPDKSGLPSDRFSAERTGGSVSTLTIQRTQQEDSAVYLCASSSFGSGGASSYEQYFGPGTRLTVT.

The gene calls are TRBV27 and TRBJ2-5; TRBD1 matches 8 bases. The end of the DNA is better explained by TRBJ2-7, so the J call may be wrong. CDR1 MNHEY and CDR2 SMNVEV come from the germline V gene (reference sequence). CDR3 size: 13 residues. Here the CDR3 DNA reads TGTGCCAGCACCAGGACAGGGAGCTACGAGCAGTACTTC. It is translated as CASTRTGSYEQYF.

The J gene is TRBJ2-1, the V gene TRBV7-3; 10 positions match TRBD2. V shed 4 bases, J shed 10 bases, and the junction held 10 bases outside the gene matches. The CDR3 totals 15 residues. CDR1 SGHTA and CDR2 FQGTGA come from the germline V gene. Here the CDR3 DNA reads TGTGCCAGCAGCTCCGGAGGACTAGCGGTTGGGGAGCAGTTCTTC. Its protein product is CASSSGGLAVGEQFF.

The chain couples TRBV19 to TRBJ2-4; the D gene is possibly TRBD2 (5 bases). The V and J ends lost 0 bases and 0 bases respectively, with 15 bases between them. The CDR3 is made up of 18 amino acids. The germline CDR1 and CDR2 sequences are LNHDA and SQIVND (reference sequence). CDR3 in DNA: TGTGCCAGTAGTATAGATCGAGGGCAGCCTCTAGCCAAAAACATTCAGTACTTC. Translating gives CASSIDRGQPLAKNIQYF.

This clone was seen a few times. The V gene is TRBV6-5, the J gene TRBJ1-5; no firm D call. Trimming left V 0 bases short and J 7 bases short, with 13 bases between. The CDR3 has 15 residues. CDR1 and CDR2 from the germline V gene are MNHEY and SVGAGI. This CDR3 is CASSYSIGSGQPQHF. The CDR3 nucleotides read TGTGCCAGCAGTTACTCGATCGGGTCGGGGCAGCCCCAGCATTTT.

The genes are TRBV5-1 and TRBJ2-1; possible D gene TRBD1, 6 bases. The CDR3 loop spans 15 amino acids. Germline lookup yields CDR1 SGHRS and CDR2 YFSETQ. V was shortened by 5 bases and J by 0 bases, with 12 bases between the two germline ends. Here the CDR3 reads CASSGQGSSYNEQFF. CDR3 nucleotide sequence: TGCGCCAGCAGTGGGCAGGGGAGCTCCTACAATGAGCAGTTCTTC.

As to this clone: Germline is not matched at one junction end, which may reflect a read error. The CDR3 DNA reads as TGCGCCAGCAGCCAAGATCCGACAGGGGGCGAGCAGTGCTTC. Its translation is CASSQDPTGGEQCF. The V call is TRBV4-3, the J call TRBJ2-7; 10 nucleotides match TRBD1. The CDR3 is 14 residues long. Germline CDR1 is LGHNA and CDR2 is YSLEER.

The rearrangement links TRBV9 to TRBJ2-7; TRBD2 matches 7 bases. Germline V gene sequence: CDR1 SGDLS, CDR2 YYNGEE. This CDR3 spans 14 amino acids. V was pared by 0 bases and J by 6 bases, with 6 bases of the junction left unmatched. CDR3 protein: CASSVAWSGVEQYF. The DNA for the CDR3 is TGTGCCAGCAGCGTAGCCTGGAGCGGGGTCGAGCAGTACTTC.

This clone has more than one count but fewer than ten. The V and J genes are TRBV19 and TRBJ2-1; TRBD1 agrees at 10 bases. Trimming at V came to 4 bases and at J to 1 base, leaving 1 base not matched to a gene. Germline V lookup: CDR1 LNHDA, CDR2 SQIVND (reference sequence). The CDR3 consists of 15 residues. Here the CDR3 reads CASSRDRGSYNEQFF. For the CDR3, the DNA is TGTGCCAGTAGTAGGGACAGGGGATCCTACAATGAGCAGTTCTTC.

The V gene is TRBV25-1, the J gene TRBJ2-1, with 9 nucleotides matching TRBD1. There are 17 residues in the CDR3. The germline CDR1 and CDR2 sequences are MGHDK and SYGVNS. The V segment lost 2 bases and the J segment 7 bases; nucleotides outside the gene matches: 12. The CDR3 protein is CASSEKRDRVVLNEQFF. The CDR3 coding sequence is TGTGCCAGCAGTGAAAAGCGGGACAGGGTGGTGCTAAATGAGCAGTTCTTC.

This chain joins TRBV2 and TRBJ2-6; D not resolved. The CDR3 has 15 residues. Germline V gives CDR1 SNHLY, CDR2 FYNNEI. Trimming removed 4 bases from V and 0 bases from J, with 7 bases in between. CDR3 protein: CASSVDSSGANVLTF. CDR3 DNA: TGTGCCAGCAGTGTTGATAGCTCTGGGGCCAACGTCCTGACTTTC.

V is TRBV30 and J is TRBJ2-1; possible D gene TRBD2, 6 bases. Germline lookup yields CDR1 GTSNPN and CDR2 SVGIG (reference sequence). This CDR3 is built from 15 residues. Trimming took off 1 base at V and 8 bases at J, with 18 bases between the two ends. The CDR3 DNA sequence: TGTGCCTGGAGTGCGGGGGAAGGGTTTTACGATGAGCAGTTCTTC. It codes for CAWSAGEGFYDEQFF. Using reference TRBV30 and TRBJ2-1 for the parts outside the CDR3, the full variable domain is SQTIHQWPATLVQPVGSPLSLECTVEGTSNPNLYWYRQAAGRGLQLLFYSVGIGQISSEVPQNLSASRPQDRQFILSSKKLLLSDSGFYLCAWSAGEGFYDEQFFGPGTRLTVL.

J is TRBJ2-5 and V is TRBV14, with 12 bases identical to TRBD2. After removal of 0 bases from V and 2 bases from J, the junction contained 1 base not matched to a gene. Germline-derived CDR1 and CDR2 are SGHDN and FVKESK. This CDR3 spans 16 amino acids. The CDR3 reads CASSQDLAGGQETQYF. The DNA for the CDR3 is TGTGCCAGCAGCCAAGATCTAGCGGGGGGGCAAGAGACCCAGTACTTC.

The V gene is TRBV7-9, the J gene TRBJ2-3; 11 nucleotides line up with TRBD2. Germline V gene sequence: CDR1 SEHNR, CDR2 FQNEAQ (reference sequence). The CDR3 extends over 17 amino acids. V lost 2 bases and J lost 8; bases outside the gene matches: 12. The CDR3 reads CASSLSRLVSGGATQYF. The DNA for the CDR3 is TGTGCCAGCAGCTTATCCCGACTGGTTAGCGGGGGGGCTACGCAGTATTTT.

V gene TRBV30 combines with J gene TRBJ1-4, with 9 nucleotides matching TRBD1. V was clipped by 3 bases and J by 3 bases; unmatched bases: 5. CDR3 length: 15 residues. The germline V gene has CDR1 GTSNPN and CDR2 SVGIG (reference sequence). The CDR3 loop reads CAWSHTGGSNEKLFF. In DNA form, the CDR3 reads TGTGCCTGGAGCCATACAGGGGGCTCTAATGAAAAACTGTTTTTT. The whole variable domain, filled in from reference TRBV30 and TRBJ1-4, reads SQTIHQWPATLVQPVGSPLSLECTVEGTSNPNLYWYRQAAGRGLQLLFYSVGIGQISSEVPQNLSASRPQDRQFILSSKKLLLSDSGFYLCAWSHTGGSNEKLFFGSGTQLSVL.

V usage is TRBV28 and J usage is TRBJ1-2; D is perhaps TRBD1 (5 bases). Per the germline V gene, CDR1 is MDHEN and CDR2 is SYDVKM. The length of the CDR3 is 15 residues. The V and J ends lost 8 bases and 0 bases respectively, with 16 bases between them. CDR3 nucleotide sequence: TGTGCCAGCCGGAAGGTAGGGGCGACTAACTATGGCTACACCTTC. It is translated as CASRKVGATNYGYTF.

This chain links TRBV5-4 with TRBJ2-3; D is unresolved. The V gene's germline CDR1 is SGHNT and CDR2 YYREEE (reference sequence). CDR3 size: 17 residues. V dropped 0 bases and J dropped 1 base, with 15 bases sitting between them. The CDR3 DNA reads TGTGCCAGCAGCTTGGGCATACCCGGGTGGGGCACAGATACGCAGTATTTT. It is translated as CASSLGIPGWGTDTQYF.

This sequence joins TRBV6-5 and TRBJ2-5; D is ambiguous. Trimming took off 0 bases at V and 0 bases at J, with 5 bases between the two ends. The CDR3 loop spans 14 amino acids. Germline CDR1 reads MNHEY; CDR2 reads SVGAGI. CDR3 coding DNA: TGTGCCAGCAGTTACTCTGCGGACCAAGAGACCCAGTACTTC. This encodes CASSYSADQETQYF.

This sequence joins TRBV5-1 and TRBJ2-2, with TRBD2 matching over 7 bases. The V gene end was trimmed by 5 bases and the J gene end by 6 bases; junction bases not matched to a gene: 13. The CDR3 has 16 residues. Germline CDR1 SGHRS, CDR2 YFSETQ. CDR3 residues: CASSPGGDSGAGELFF. CDR3 DNA sequence: TGCGCCAGCAGTCCTGGGGGGGACTCCGGGGCCGGGGAGCTGTTTTTT.

About this clone itself: The sample carries other DNA sequences with the same CDR3. The genes are TRBV7-9 and TRBJ2-1; the match to TRBD2 covers 9 bases. The ends lost 2 bases at V and 5 bases at J; junction bases unmatched: 4. The CDR3 spans 15 residues. Germline V lookup: CDR1 SEHNR, CDR2 FQNEAQ (reference sequence). The CDR3 reads CASSLRAGGNNEQFF. The CDR3 nucleotides are TGTGCCAGCAGCTTACGAGCGGGGGGTAACAATGAGCAGTTCTTC.

The chain recombines TRBV4-2 with TRBJ2-3; 9 nucleotides align to TRBD2. The junction had 14 bases not matched to a gene; V was cut back by 3 bases and J by 7 bases. Germline V CDR1 and CDR2: LGHNA, YNFKEQ. CDR3 length: 17 amino acids. CDR3 sequence: CASSHPEGAGGTNTQYF. In DNA, the CDR3 is TGTGCCAGCAGCCATCCCGAGGGAGCGGGAGGAACCAATACGCAGTATTTT.

V usage is TRBV4-3 and J usage is TRBJ2-1, with 10 bases matching TRBD2. V was clipped by 1 base and J by 7 bases; unmatched bases: 7. This CDR3 has 16 residues. Germline V gives CDR1 LGHNA, CDR2 YSLEER. This CDR3 is CASSQGMSGGVNEQFF. As DNA, the CDR3 is TGCGCCAGCAGCCAAGGGATGAGCGGGGGGGTGAATGAGCAGTTCTTC.